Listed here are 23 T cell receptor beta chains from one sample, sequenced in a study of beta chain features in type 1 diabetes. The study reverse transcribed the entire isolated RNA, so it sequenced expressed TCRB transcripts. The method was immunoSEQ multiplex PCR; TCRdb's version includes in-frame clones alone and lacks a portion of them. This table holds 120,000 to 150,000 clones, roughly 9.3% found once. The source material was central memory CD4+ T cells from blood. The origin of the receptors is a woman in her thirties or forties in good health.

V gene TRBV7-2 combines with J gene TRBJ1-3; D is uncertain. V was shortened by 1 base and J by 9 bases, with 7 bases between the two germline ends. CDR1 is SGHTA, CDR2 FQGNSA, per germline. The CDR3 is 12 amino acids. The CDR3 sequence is CASSLGLGTIYF. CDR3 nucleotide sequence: TGTGCCAGCAGCTTAGGGCTTGGCACCATATATTTT.

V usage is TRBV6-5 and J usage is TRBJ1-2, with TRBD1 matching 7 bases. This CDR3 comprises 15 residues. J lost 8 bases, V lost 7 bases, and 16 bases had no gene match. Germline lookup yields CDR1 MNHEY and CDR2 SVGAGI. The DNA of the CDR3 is TGTGCCAGCACCTCTCCAGAGACAGGGTCAGGGGGCTACACCTTC. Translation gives CASTSPETGSGGYTF.

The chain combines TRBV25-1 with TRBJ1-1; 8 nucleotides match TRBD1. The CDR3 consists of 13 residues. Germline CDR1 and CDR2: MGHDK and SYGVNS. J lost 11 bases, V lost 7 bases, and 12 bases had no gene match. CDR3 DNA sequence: TGTGCCAGCACCGAGGCCTTCAGGGACAGGGCTTTCTTT. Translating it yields CASTEAFRDRAFF. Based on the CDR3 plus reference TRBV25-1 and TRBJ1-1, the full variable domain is EADIYQTPRYLVIGTGKKITLECSQTMGHDKMYWYQQDPGMELHLIHYSYGVNSTEKGDLSSESTVSRIRTEHFPLTLESARPSHTSQYLCASTEAFRDRAFFGQGTRLTVV.

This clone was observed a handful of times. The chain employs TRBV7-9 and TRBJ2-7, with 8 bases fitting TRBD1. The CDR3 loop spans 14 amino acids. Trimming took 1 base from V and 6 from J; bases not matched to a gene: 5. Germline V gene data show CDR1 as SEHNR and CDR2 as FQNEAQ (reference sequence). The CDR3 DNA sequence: TGTGCCAGCAGCTTAGAGACAGGGGCGGTCGAGCAGTACTTC. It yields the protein CASSLETGAVEQYF.

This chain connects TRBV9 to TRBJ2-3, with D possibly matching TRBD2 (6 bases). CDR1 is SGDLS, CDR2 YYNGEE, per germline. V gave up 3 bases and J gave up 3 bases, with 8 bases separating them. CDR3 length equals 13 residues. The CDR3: CASSAGTTDTQYF. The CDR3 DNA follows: TGTGCCAGCAGCGCAGGGACTACAGATACGCAGTATTTT.

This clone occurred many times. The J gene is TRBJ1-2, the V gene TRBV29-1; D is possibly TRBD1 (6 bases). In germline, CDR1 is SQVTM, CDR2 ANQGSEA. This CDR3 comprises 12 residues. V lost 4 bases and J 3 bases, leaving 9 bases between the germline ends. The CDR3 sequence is CSVGGQDYGYTF. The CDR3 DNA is TGCAGCGTTGGGGGGCAAGACTATGGCTACACCTTC.

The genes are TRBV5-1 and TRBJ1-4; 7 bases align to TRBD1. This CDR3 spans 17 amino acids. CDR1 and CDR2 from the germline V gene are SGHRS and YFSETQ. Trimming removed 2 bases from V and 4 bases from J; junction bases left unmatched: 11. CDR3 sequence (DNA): TGCGCCAGCAGCTTTTATCCGTTGCGGGACAGTAATGAAAAACTGTTTTTT. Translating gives CASSFYPLRDSNEKLFF. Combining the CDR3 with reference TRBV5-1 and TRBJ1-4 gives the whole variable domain KAGVTQTPRYLIKTRGQQVTLSCSPISGHRSVSWYQQTPGQGLQFLFEYFSETQRNKGNFPGRFSGRQFSNSRSEMNVSTLELGDSALYLCASSFYPLRDSNEKLFFGSGTQLSVL.

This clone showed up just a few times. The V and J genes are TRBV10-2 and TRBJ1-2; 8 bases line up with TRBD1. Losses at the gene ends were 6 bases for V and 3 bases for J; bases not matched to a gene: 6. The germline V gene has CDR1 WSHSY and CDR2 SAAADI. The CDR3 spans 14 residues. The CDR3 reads CASRETGAHYGYTF. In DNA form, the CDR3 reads TGCGCCAGCAGAGAGACAGGGGCCCACTATGGCTACACCTTC.

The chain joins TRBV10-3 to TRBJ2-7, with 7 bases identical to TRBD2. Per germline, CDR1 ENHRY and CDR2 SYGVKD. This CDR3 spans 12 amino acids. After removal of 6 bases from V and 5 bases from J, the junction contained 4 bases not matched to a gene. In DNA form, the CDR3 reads TGTGCCATCAGCCCCGGGGGGAACGAGCAGTACTTC. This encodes CAISPGGNEQYF.

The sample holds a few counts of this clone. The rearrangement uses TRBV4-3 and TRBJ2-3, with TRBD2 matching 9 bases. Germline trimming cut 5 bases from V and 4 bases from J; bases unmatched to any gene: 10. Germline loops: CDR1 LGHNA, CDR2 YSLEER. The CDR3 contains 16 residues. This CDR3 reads CASSSQPGGGADTQYF. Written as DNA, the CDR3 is TGCGCCAGCAGCTCACAACCGGGCGGGGGGGCAGATACGCAGTATTTT.

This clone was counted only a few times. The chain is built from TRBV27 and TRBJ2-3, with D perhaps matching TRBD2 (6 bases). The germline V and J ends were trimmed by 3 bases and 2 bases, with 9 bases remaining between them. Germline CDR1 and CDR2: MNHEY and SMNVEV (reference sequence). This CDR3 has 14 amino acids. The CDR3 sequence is CASSFRESTDTQYF. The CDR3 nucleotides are TGTGCCAGCAGTTTCCGGGAGTCCACAGATACGCAGTATTTT.

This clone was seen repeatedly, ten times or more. DNA of the CDR3: TGCGCCAGCAACCAGGGAGGCCAAGAGACCCAGTACTTC. Translation: CASNQGGQETQYF. V and J are TRBV5-1 and TRBJ2-5; weak D call: TRBD2 (6 bases). The length of the CDR3 is 13 residues. CDR1 SGHRS and CDR2 YFSETQ come from the germline V gene. Trimming took 6 bases from V and 1 from J, leaving 10 bases between them. The complete variable domain, with remaining parts taken from reference TRBV5-1 and TRBJ2-5, reads KAGVTQTPRYLIKTRGQQVTLSCSPISGHRSVSWYQQTPGQGLQFLFEYFSETQRNKGNFPGRFSGRQFSNSRSEMNVSTLELGDSALYLCASNQGGQETQYFGPGTRLLVL.

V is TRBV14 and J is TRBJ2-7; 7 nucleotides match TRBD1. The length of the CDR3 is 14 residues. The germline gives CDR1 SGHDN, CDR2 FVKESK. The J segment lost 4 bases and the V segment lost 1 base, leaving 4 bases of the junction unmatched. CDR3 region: CASSQARQGYEQYF. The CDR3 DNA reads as TGTGCCAGCAGCCAAGCTAGACAGGGTTACGAGCAGTACTTC.

CDR3 loop: CSGEGDRGTEAFF. CDR3 in DNA: TGCAGCGGGGAGGGGGACAGGGGCACTGAAGCTTTCTTT. J is TRBJ1-1 and V is TRBV29-1; TRBD1 agrees at 10 bases. Germline trimming cut 7 bases from V and 4 bases from J; bases unmatched to any gene: 6. The CDR3 is made up of 13 amino acids. Germline V lookup: CDR1 SQVTM, CDR2 ANQGSEA.

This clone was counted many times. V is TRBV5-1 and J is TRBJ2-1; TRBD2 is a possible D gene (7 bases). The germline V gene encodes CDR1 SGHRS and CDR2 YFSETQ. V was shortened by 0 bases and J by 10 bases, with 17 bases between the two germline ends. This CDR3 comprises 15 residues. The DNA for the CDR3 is TGCGCCAGCAGCTTGGATGTCGGGGGGCCACAAGAGCAGTTCTTC. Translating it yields CASSLDVGGPQEQFF.

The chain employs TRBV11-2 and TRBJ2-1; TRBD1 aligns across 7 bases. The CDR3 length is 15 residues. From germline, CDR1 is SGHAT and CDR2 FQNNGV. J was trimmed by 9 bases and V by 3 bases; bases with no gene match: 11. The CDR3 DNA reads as TGTGCCAGCAGCTTCCGAGACTCGACAGGGCTTGAGCAGTTCTTC. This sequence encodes CASSFRDSTGLEQFF. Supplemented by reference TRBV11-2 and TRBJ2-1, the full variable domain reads EAGVAQSPRYKIIEKRQSVAFWCNPISGHATLYWYQQILGQGPKLLIQFQNNGVVDDSQLPKDRFSAERLKGVDSTLKIQPAKLEDSAVYLCASSFRDSTGLEQFFGPGTRLTVL.

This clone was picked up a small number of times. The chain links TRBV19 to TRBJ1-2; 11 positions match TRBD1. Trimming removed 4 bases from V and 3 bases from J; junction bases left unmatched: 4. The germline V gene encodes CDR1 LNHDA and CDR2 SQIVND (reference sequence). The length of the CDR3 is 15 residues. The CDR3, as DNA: TGTGCCAGTAGTACCGGGACAGGGGGGGACTATGGCTACACCTTC. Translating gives CASSTGTGGDYGYTF.

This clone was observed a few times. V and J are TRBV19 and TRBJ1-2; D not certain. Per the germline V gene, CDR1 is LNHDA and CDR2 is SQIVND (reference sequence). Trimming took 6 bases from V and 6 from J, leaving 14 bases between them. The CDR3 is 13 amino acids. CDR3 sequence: CASSTGVPHGYTF. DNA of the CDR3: TGTGCCAGTAGCACCGGGGTCCCCCATGGCTACACCTTC.

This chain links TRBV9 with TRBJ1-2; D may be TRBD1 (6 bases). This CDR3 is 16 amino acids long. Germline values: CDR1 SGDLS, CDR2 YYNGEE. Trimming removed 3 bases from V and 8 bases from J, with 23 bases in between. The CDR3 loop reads CASSASTPGAPRGYTF. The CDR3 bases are TGTGCCAGCAGCGCATCTACCCCAGGGGCCCCACGGGGCTACACCTTC.

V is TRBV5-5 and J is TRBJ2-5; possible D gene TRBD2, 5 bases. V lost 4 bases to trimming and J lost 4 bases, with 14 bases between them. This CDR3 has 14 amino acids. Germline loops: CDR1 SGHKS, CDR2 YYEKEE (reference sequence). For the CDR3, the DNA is TGTGCCAGCAGCCCGGTAGGGAGCAGAGAGACCCAGTACTTC. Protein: CASSPVGSRETQYF.

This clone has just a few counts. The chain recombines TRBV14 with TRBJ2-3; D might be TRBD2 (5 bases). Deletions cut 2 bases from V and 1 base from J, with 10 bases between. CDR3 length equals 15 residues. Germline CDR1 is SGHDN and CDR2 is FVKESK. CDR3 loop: CASSQSGHRTDTQYF. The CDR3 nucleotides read TGTGCCAGCAGCCAAAGCGGCCACCGCACAGATACGCAGTATTTT.

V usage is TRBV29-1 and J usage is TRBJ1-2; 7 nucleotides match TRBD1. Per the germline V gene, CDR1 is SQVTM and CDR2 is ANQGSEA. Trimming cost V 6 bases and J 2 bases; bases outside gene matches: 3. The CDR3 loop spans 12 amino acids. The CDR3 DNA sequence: TGCAGCGTGGGGACAGAGAACTATGGCTACACCTTC. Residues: CSVGTENYGYTF.

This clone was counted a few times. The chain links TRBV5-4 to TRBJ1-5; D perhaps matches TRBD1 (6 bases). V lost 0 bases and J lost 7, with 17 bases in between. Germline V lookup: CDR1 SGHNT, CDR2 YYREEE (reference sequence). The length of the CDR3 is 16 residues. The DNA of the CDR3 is TGTGCCAGCAGCTTGGGCGGTGGTCAGGGGATACAGCCCCAGCATTTT. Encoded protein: CASSLGGGQGIQPQHF.